This TCR beta chain derives from a study of shared clonotypes between healthy human individuals. The naive CD8 subset, CD45RO-negative cells positively selected for CCR7, excluded terminally differentiated effector memory CD45RA+ cells. The CDR3 is 12 amino acids. Germline V gene sequence: CDR1 SGHNT, CDR2 YENEEA. V lost 5 bases and J 9 bases, leaving 12 bases between the germline ends. On this clone itself: The antigen is unknown.

Study results and limitations: Compared with memory subsets, naive subsets generally had larger estimated richness.

A deep-level run was used for the assay. It was roughly 190 ng DNA, 30,000 or so T cell genomes, that sorted-subset replicate PCRs used. Original data processing: Filtering was not the same, since immunoSEQ gave junction-only sequences without quality scores. TCRdb's table, derived via immunoSEQ multiplex PCR, lists solely in-frame clones and lacks some. V and J calls and clone size are copied from that table; D and trimming were computed from the DNA. The repertoire holds roughly 2,000,000 clones, with 85% to 95% as singletons. Specimen: naive CD8+ T cells from PBMCs. The chain couples TRBV11-3 to TRBJ2-3, with D possibly being TRBD1 or TRBD2 (6 bases each). This receptor was obtained from a man aged 18 to 35 in good health. Some clones in this sample may be carry-over from other donors' samples. CDR3: CASSPRGGTQYF. CDR3 nucleotides: TGTGCCAGCAGCCCCAGGGGAGGCACGCAGTATTTT. Looking up the rest from reference TRBV11-3 and TRBJ2-3 gives the full variable domain: EAGVVQSPRYKIIEKKQPVAFWCNPISGHNTLYWYLQNLGQGPELLIRYENEEAVDDSQLPKDRFSAERLKGVDSTLKIQPAELGDSAVYLCASSPRGGTQYFGPGTRLTVL.